This record concerns one T cell receptor (beta chain) sequence. Regarding time point: persistent/refractory GD, antithyroid drugs over 5 years with positive TRAb. Researchers made the TCR library from RNA that was extracted from PBMCs. This sample is part of a study of regulatory T cells in long-lasting Graves disease. CDR1 SGHDN and CDR2 FVKESK come from the germline V gene. This CDR3 is built from 15 residues. Trimming cost V 3 bases and J 5 bases, with 15 bases left between them. CDR3 regions were amplified by Arm-PCR using iRepertoire HTBI primers to build TCR beta libraries. Via MiXCR, TCRdb re-called the multiplex PCR reads, giving one row per CDR3 protein. The sample has about 420,000 distinct CDR3 sequences; about a quarter are singletons.

This clonotype was obtained from a female donor with Graves disease. The sequences come from peripheral blood mononuclear cells (PBMCs), collected when the disease was refractory, from a patient treated with antithyroid drugs. The J gene is TRBJ2-3, the V gene TRBV14; D possibly uses TRBD1 or TRBD2 (5 bases each). In DNA form, the CDR3 reads TGTGCCAGCAGCCATGGACCGGGAAGGGGAGATACGCAGTATTTT. This translates into CASSHGPGRGDTQYF. The whole variable domain, filled in from reference TRBV14 and TRBJ2-3, reads EAGVTQFPSHSVIEKGQTVTLRCDPISGHDNLYWYRRVMGKEIKFLLHFVKESKQDESGMPNNRFLAERTGGTYSTLKVQPAELEDSGVYFCASSHGPGRGDTQYFGPGTRLTVL.